Presented here are 13 T cell receptor beta chains from one specimen sequenced in a study of beta chain features in type 1 diabetes. The sequenced template was cDNA made from the entire isolated RNA. TCRdb keeps only in-frame clones here, not all; method: immunoSEQ multiplex PCR. This sample has about 110,000 clones; approximately 37% occur once, and the top ten carry 0.065%. Sequencing input: stem cell memory CD4+ T cells from blood. All receptors derive from a woman aged 18-30 years in good health.

The rearrangement links TRBV7-6 to TRBJ1-1, with TRBD1 matching over 7 bases. Germline V lookup: CDR1 SGHVS, CDR2 FNYEAQ. The trim removed 5 bases at V and 1 base at J, leaving 7 bases unmatched. This CDR3 is 15 amino acids long. CDR3 sequence: CASSTSRGRNTEAFF. In nucleotides, the CDR3 is TGTGCCAGCAGCACCAGCAGGGGGAGGAACACTGAAGCTTTCTTT.

The chain links TRBV2 to TRBJ1-1; 8 bases fit TRBD1. The V gene end was trimmed by 6 bases and the J gene end by 1 base; junction bases not matched to a gene: 1. The CDR3 has 13 residues. CDR1 SNHLY and CDR2 FYNNEI come from the germline V gene. In DNA, the CDR3 is TGTGCCAGCAGGGACAGGGCGAACACTGAAGCTTTCTTT. Translated: CASRDRANTEAFF.

The chain joins TRBV6-1 to TRBJ1-1, with unresolved D. The germline CDR1 and CDR2 sequences are MNHNS and SASEGT. V lost 4 bases and J lost 4, with 19 bases in between. There are 16 residues in the CDR3. The CDR3 reads CASSATITWYLTEAFF. The CDR3 nucleotides are TGTGCCAGCAGTGCTACCATTACTTGGTATCTCACTGAAGCTTTCTTT.

The chain carries TRBV6-1 and TRBJ2-7; 9 bases map to TRBD1. Germline loops: CDR1 MNHNS, CDR2 SASEGT. The junction had 13 bases not matched to a gene; V was cut back by 10 bases and J by 6 bases. CDR3 length equals 14 residues. CDR3 nucleotides: TGTGCCACCGTTCGACAGGGGGGTTATTTCGAGCAGTACTTC. Translation: CATVRQGGYFEQYF.

The gene calls are TRBV11-1 and TRBJ2-5, with unresolved D. This CDR3 region has 13 residues. Germline V gene sequence: CDR1 SGHAT, CDR2 FQDESV (reference sequence). V was pared by 4 bases and J by 2 bases, with 8 bases between. CDR3 residues: CASSSTVQETQYF. DNA for the CDR3: TGTGCCAGCAGCTCAACGGTGCAAGAGACCCAGTACTTC. The complete variable domain, with remaining parts taken from reference TRBV11-1 and TRBJ2-5, reads EAEVAQSPRYKITEKSQAVAFWCDPISGHATLYWYRQILGQGPELLVQFQDESVVDDSQLPKDRFSAERLKGVDSTLKIQPAELGDSAMYLCASSSTVQETQYFGPGTRLLVL.

V and J are TRBV2 and TRBJ2-6, with a possible D match to TRBD1 (6 bases). The germline V gene has CDR1 SNHLY and CDR2 FYNNEI. Trimming took 6 bases from V and 2 from J, leaving 17 bases between them. The CDR3 loop spans 17 amino acids. The CDR3 DNA reads as TGTGCCAGCAGAACGGTTGGTGGGGGCGCTGGGGCCAACGTCCTGACTTTC. It translates to CASRTVGGGAGANVLTF. Filled out from reference TRBV2 and TRBJ2-6, the complete variable domain reads EPEVTQTPSHQVTQMGQEVILRCVPISNHLYFYWYRQILGQKVEFLVSFYNNEISEKSEIFDDQFSVERPDGSNFTLKIRSTKLEDSAMYFCASRTVGGGAGANVLTFGAGSRLTVL.

This clone was counted a few times. This sequence joins TRBV7-2 and TRBJ2-5, with D tentatively TRBD1 (5 bases). This CDR3 contains 17 residues. V lost 7 bases and J lost 2, with 23 bases in between. Germline V gene data show CDR1 as SGHTA and CDR2 as FQGNSA. CDR3 DNA sequence: TGTGCCAGCACCGAGGTCGGCAAGGGGCAACGGCAAGAGACCCAGTACTTC. Its translation is CASTEVGKGQRQETQYF.

This chain uses TRBV18 with TRBJ1-4, with D possibly matching TRBD1 (5 bases). Per the germline V gene, CDR1 is KGHSH and CDR2 is LQKENI. The CDR3 covers 17 residues. V lost 3 bases to trimming and J lost 0 bases, with 14 bases between them. The CDR3 loop is CASSPAGLLATNEKLFF. The DNA of the CDR3 is TGTGCCAGCTCACCGGCAGGGTTATTGGCAACTAATGAAAAACTGTTTTTT.

This chain connects TRBV30 to TRBJ1-2; a weak D match, TRBD1 (5 bases). V was shortened by 0 bases and J by 8 bases, with 10 bases between the two germline ends. Germline lookup yields CDR1 GTSNPN and CDR2 SVGIG (reference sequence). CDR3 size: 12 residues. The CDR3 DNA reads as TGTGCCTGGAGTGTATCAGGGAACGGCTACACCTTC. Amino acid sequence: CAWSVSGNGYTF.

Details on this clone: The identical CDR3 is also encoded by other nucleotide sequences in the sample. The chain combines TRBV7-9 with TRBJ2-5, with 9 nucleotides matching TRBD2. V lost 6 bases and J lost 4; bases outside the gene matches: 9. Germline assignment: CDR1 SEHNR and CDR2 FQNEAQ (reference sequence). There are 15 residues in the CDR3. The chain's CDR3 is CASSTHSGSAETQYF. The CDR3 nucleotides read TGTGCCAGCAGTACCCATAGCGGGAGCGCAGAGACCCAGTACTTC.

This clone was seen only a few times. V usage is TRBV28 and J usage is TRBJ2-7; D is ambiguous. Trimming left V 5 bases short and J 2 bases short, with 7 bases between. CDR1 MDHEN and CDR2 SYDVKM come from the germline V gene. The CDR3 is made up of 12 amino acids. In nucleotides, the CDR3 is TGTGCCAGCAGTAGGCTAGCCTACGAGCAGTACTTC. Amino acid sequence: CASSRLAYEQYF.

This clone was found a few times. The genes are TRBV15 and TRBJ1-2; 9 bases are a match to TRBD1. The CDR3 extends over 19 amino acids. The V segment lost 0 bases and the J segment 4 bases; nucleotides outside the gene matches: 15. The V gene's germline CDR1 is LNHNV and CDR2 YYDKDF (reference sequence). CDR3 region: CATSRESFRGGTGPYGYTF. CDR3 nucleotides: TGTGCCACCAGCAGAGAAAGTTTCAGGGGCGGGACAGGGCCCTATGGCTACACCTTC.

In this sample, this clone turned up once. The chain carries TRBV28 and TRBJ1-1; D not certain. This CDR3 contains 11 residues. The V end was cut by 7 bases, the J end by 3 bases, with 6 bases between. Germline loops: CDR1 MDHEN, CDR2 SYDVKM. CDR3 residues: CASNGDTEAFF. As DNA, the CDR3 is TGTGCCAGCAACGGGGACACTGAAGCTTTCTTT.